These T cell receptor beta chains were read from a single sample in a study of blood T cell repertoires in COVID-19. TCRdb keeps only in-frame clones here, not all; method: immunoSEQ multiplex PCR. This table has tens of thousands of clones, about 90% appearing once. Sequenced: peripheral blood. The receptors were gathered from a human donor with active COVID-19. The donor label of this sample is uncertain. Each CDR3 is given with its conserved first and last residue. Each record gives: J gene, D gene, clone size, V gene, CDR3 protein, CDR3 DNA. The D gene is left open where the match is weak. A row's size may be missing; if present it is once, few, many or a size class.

TRBJ1-2,TRBD1,NA,TRBV28,CASSSYDRAGYGYTF,TGTGCCAGCAGTTCATACGACAGGGCAGGTTATGGCTACACCTTC
TRBJ2-4,NA,NA,TRBV4-3,CASSHGKGIQYF,TGCGCCAGCAGCCACGGAAAGGGGATTCAGTACTTC
TRBJ2-3,TRBD2,NA,TRBV7-6,CASSLSPSGSYTQYF,TGTGCCAGCAGCTTAAGTCCTAGCGGGAGTTATACGCAGTATTTT
TRBJ2-7,NA,NA,TRBV19,CASSRGAGEGTYEQYF,TGTGCCAGTAGCCGGGGGGCGGGTGAGGGAACCTACGAGCAGTACTTC
TRBJ1-6,TRBD1,few,TRBV7-2,CASSLTQGVFNSPLHF,TGTGCCAGCAGCTTGACCCAGGGGGTTTTTAATTCACCCCTCCACTTT
TRBJ2-5,NA,NA,TRBV19,CASSLGHRETQYF,TGTGCCAGTAGCCTGGGACACCGAGAGACCCAGTACTTC
TRBJ2-3,NA,NA,TRBV11-1,CASSLQISTDTQYF,TGTGCCAGCAGCTTACAGATAAGCACAGATACGCAGTATTTT
TRBJ2-2,TRBD1,NA,TRBV11-3,CASSLSGQGAITGELFF,TGTGCCAGCAGCTTAAGTGGACAGGGGGCGATCACCGGGGAGCTGTTTTTT
TRBJ1-5,TRBD1,few,TRBV28,CASSSAGTGVQPQHF,TGTGCCAGCAGTTCGGCCGGGACAGGGGTTCAGCCCCAGCATTTT
TRBJ2-7,NA,NA,TRBV19,CASKDLQGPGYEQYF,TGTGCCAGTAAAGACCTACAGGGCCCAGGTTACGAGCAGTACTTC
TRBJ2-2,TRBD1,NA,TRBV7-2,CASRGQVDTGELFF,TGTGCCAGCAGGGGACAGGTAGACACCGGGGAGCTGTTTTTT
TRBJ1-3,NA,NA,TRBV6-5,CASSSPSGNTIYF,TGTGCCAGCAGCTCACCCAGCGGGAACACCATATATTTT
TRBJ1-5,TRBD1,NA,TRBV10-3,CAISESGTDSNQPQHF,TGTGCCATCAGTGAGTCCGGGACAGATAGCAATCAGCCCCAGCATTTT
TRBJ2-7,TRBD1,NA,TRBV28,CASTVPGQGSYEQYF,TGTGCCAGCACTGTTCCGGGACAGGGGTCCTACGAGCAGTACTTC
TRBJ1-5,NA,NA,TRBV28,CASSLVGARQPQHF,TGTGCCAGCAGTTTAGTGGGGGCGCGACAGCCCCAGCATTTT
TRBJ1-1,NA,NA,TRBV28,CATWRGKGDTEAFF,TGTGCCACCTGGCGAGGGAAGGGGGACACTGAAGCTTTCTTT
TRBJ1-2,TRBD1,NA,TRBV29-1,CSVSSAGTGVERNYGYTF,TGCAGCGTCTCCTCTGCTGGGACAGGAGTAGAAAGAAACTATGGCTACACCTTC
TRBJ2-3,NA,once,TRBV7-9,CASSWGRGSFTDTQYF,TGTGCCAGCAGCTGGGGACGGGGGAGCTTCACAGATACGCAGTATTTT
TRBJ1-1,NA,NA,TRBV27,CASSLSGQLKNTEAFF,TGTGCCAGCAGTTTATCGGGGCAGCTAAAAAACACTGAAGCTTTCTTT